This T cell receptor (beta chain) appears in the sequencing data of a study of blood T cell repertoires in COVID-19. This CDR3 has 14 residues. From germline, CDR1 is SGHRS and CDR2 YFSETQ. V shed 0 bases, J shed 12 bases, and the junction held 3 bases outside the gene matches. Original methodology: Reference gene primers were amplified, and this amplification served to estimate nucleated cell counts. TCRdb's copy holds only in-frame clones and misses some; the assay was immunoSEQ multiplex PCR. That table furnishes V, J and clone size, whereas the DNA furnished D and trimming. The sample contains approximately 70,000 clones, more than 75% of which appear only once.

The chain carries TRBV5-1 and TRBJ1-6; 10 bases fit TRBD1. This TCR derives from a man in his fifties or sixties with active COVID-19. The source material was peripheral blood. Here the CDR3 reads CASSLGQGAVPLHF. CDR3 coding DNA: TGCGCCAGCAGCTTGGGACAGGGGGCGGTACCCCTCCACTTT.